This T cell receptor (beta chain) was retrieved from a study of blood T cell repertoires in COVID-19. Study-wide background: T cells, B-cell-depleted T cells, or PBMCs provided the cDNA or gDNA that served as material.

CDR3 length: 15 amino acids. J lost 3 bases, V lost 0 bases, and 3 bases had no gene match. Here immunoSEQ multiplex PCR was the method, and the copy in TCRdb shows in-frame clones only, minus some. The sample lists approximately 49,000 clones; 80% to 85% were seen once. The TCR was taken from a woman older than 75 with COVID-19, enrolled during active disease. The material sequenced was peripheral blood. The chain is built from TRBV5-3 and TRBJ1-3, with 7 bases aligning to TRBD1. TRBV5-3 is sorted into the ORF group, with uncertain function. Here the CDR3 reads CARSLGQGVGNTIYF. DNA of the CDR3: TGTGCCAGAAGCTTGGGACAGGGTGTTGGAAACACCATATATTTT.